Listed below are T cell receptor beta chains from one sample, sequenced in a study of beta chain features in type 1 diabetes. The protocol was immunoSEQ multiplex PCR, while the TCRdb copy is restricted to in-frame clones and leaves out a portion. The data show about 160,000 clones, about 8.1% seen once. Sequencing was carried out using central memory CD4+ T cells from blood. The receptor source for this set is a woman between 18 and 30 years old with type 1 diabetes. Each CDR3 is given with its conserved first and last residue. The order of the fields is D gene, J gene, V gene, CDR3 length, clone size, CDR3 DNA, CDR3 protein. D genes are given only for firm matches. The size entry is marked missing in some rows and otherwise reads once, few, many or a size class.

>TRBD1|TRBJ2-1|TRBV5-1|15|-
TGCGCCAGCAGCTTCTGGGACAGCTCCTACAATGAGCAGTTCTTC
CASSFWDSSYNEQFF
>TRBD1|TRBJ1-3|TRBV6-6|12|few
TGTGCCACCGCATCACAGGGGGACACCATATATTTT
CATASQGDTIYF
>TRBD2|TRBJ2-7|TRBV28|15|few
TGTGCCAGCGCCAGTGGCGGGAGGGCTTCAGGCGAGCAGTACTTC
CASASGGRASGEQYF
>-|TRBJ2-5|TRBV15|16|few
TGTGCCACCAGCGGGGGGGCTAGACAGCCCCTCGGGACCCAGTACTTC
CATSGGARQPLGTQYF
>TRBD1|TRBJ2-2|TRBV28|15|-
TGTGCCAGCAGTGGCGGACAGGGTGTGGACGGGGAGCTGTTTTTT
CASSGGQGVDGELFF
>TRBD2|TRBJ2-7|TRBV16|14|-
TGTGCCAGCAGCACACTAGCGGGAGGGGGAGAGCAGTACTTC
CASSTLAGGGEQYF
>-|TRBJ1-6|TRBV27|16|-
TGTGCCAGCAGGTTAGATGACAGCTCCTATAATTCACCCCTCCACTTT
CASRLDDSSYNSPLHF
>-|TRBJ1-2|TRBV5-6|15|few
TGTGCCAGCAGCTTATATATCGACAAGTTCTATGGCTACACCTTC
CASSLYIDKFYGYTF
>-|TRBJ1-5|TRBV29-1|14|-
TGCAGCGTTGCCCCAACAGGGAAGGATCAGCCCCAGCATTTT
CSVAPTGKDQPQHF
>TRBD2|TRBJ2-3|TRBV9|16|-
TGTGCCAGCAGCGTAGACTCCATAGCGGGGGGGGATACGCAGTATTTT
CASSVDSIAGGDTQYF
>-|TRBJ2-3|TRBV27|12|-
TGTGCCACCTCATCGTTAGCAGATACGCAGTATTTT
CATSSLADTQYF